This T cell receptor beta chain was identified during a study of blood T cell repertoires in COVID-19. The overall study: The United States, Italy and Spain were the sources of the acute and convalescent COVID-19 samples.

Unmatched junction bases numbered 3, after V lost 4 bases and J lost 7 bases. Germline CDR1 SGDLS, CDR2 YYNGEE. The CDR3 loop spans 13 amino acids. Generated by immunoSEQ multiplex PCR, the TCRdb table keeps only in-frame clones and is missing some. The table shows around 180,000 clones, with approximately 85% occurring only once. Source material: peripheral blood. V is TRBV9 and J is TRBJ1-2, with 11 bases that match TRBD1. This TCR came from a woman older than 75 with acute or convalescent COVID-19. DNA for the CDR3: TGTGCCAGCAGCTCCGGGACAGGGGGTGGCTACACCTTC. It codes for CASSSGTGGGYTF.